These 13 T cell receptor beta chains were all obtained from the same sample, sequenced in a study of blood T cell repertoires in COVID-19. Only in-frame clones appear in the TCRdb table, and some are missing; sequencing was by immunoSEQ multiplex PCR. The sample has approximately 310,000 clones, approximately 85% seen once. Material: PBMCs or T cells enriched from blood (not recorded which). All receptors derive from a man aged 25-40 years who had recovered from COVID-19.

The CDR3 here is CASSLQGHEAFF. CDR3 in DNA: TGTGCCAGCAGCTTACAGGGGCATGAAGCTTTCTTT. The chain links TRBV7-2 to TRBJ1-1; TRBD1 is a possible D gene (6 bases). CDR1 and CDR2 (germline): SGHTA, FQGNSA. There are 12 residues in the CDR3. Trimming took 2 bases from V and 7 from J, leaving 8 bases between them.

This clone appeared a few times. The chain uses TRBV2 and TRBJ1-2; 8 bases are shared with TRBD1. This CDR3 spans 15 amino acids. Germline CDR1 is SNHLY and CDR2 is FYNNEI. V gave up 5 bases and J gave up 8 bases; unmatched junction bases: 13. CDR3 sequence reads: CASSSYSGGAEGYTF. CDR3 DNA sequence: TGTGCCAGCAGTTCTTACTCAGGGGGCGCGGAGGGCTACACCTTC.

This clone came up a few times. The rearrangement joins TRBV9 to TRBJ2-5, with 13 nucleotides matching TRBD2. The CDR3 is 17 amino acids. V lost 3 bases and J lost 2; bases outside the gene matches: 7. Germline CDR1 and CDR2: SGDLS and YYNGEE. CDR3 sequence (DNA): TGTGCCAGCAGCGGACAATCGACTAGCGGGGGGCAAGAGACCCAGTACTTC. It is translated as CASSGQSTSGGQETQYF.

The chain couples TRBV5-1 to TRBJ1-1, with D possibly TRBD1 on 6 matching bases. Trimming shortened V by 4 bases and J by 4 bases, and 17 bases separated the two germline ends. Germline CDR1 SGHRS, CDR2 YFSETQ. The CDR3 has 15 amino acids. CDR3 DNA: TGCGCCAGCAGCCATAACAGGGAAAGGGTCACTGAAGCTTTCTTT. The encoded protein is CASSHNRERVTEAFF.

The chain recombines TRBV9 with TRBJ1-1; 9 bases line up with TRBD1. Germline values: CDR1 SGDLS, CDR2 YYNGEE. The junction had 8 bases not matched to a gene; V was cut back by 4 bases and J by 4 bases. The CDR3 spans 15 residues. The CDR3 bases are TGTGCCAGCAGCCCTACAGGGGGCGCAGGCACTGAAGCTTTCTTT. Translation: CASSPTGGAGTEAFF.

CDR3 bases: TGTGCCAGCAGCCAATTCCCCCAGGGGGGCCAGTACTTC. This sequence encodes CASSQFPQGGQYF. This chain joins TRBV7-2 and TRBJ2-5, with D perhaps TRBD1 (7 bases). The CDR3 runs to 13 residues. With 5 bases removed from V and 10 bases from J, the gap between germline ends came to 17 bases. The germline CDR1 and CDR2 sequences are SGHTA and FQGNSA.

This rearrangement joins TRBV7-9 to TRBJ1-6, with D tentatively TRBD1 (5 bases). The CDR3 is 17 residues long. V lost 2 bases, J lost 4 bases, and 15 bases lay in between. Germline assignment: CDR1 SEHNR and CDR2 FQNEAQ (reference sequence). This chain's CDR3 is CASSLFKGSGYNSPLHF. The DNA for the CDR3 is TGTGCCAGCAGCTTATTCAAGGGGTCGGGTTATAATTCACCCCTCCACTTT.

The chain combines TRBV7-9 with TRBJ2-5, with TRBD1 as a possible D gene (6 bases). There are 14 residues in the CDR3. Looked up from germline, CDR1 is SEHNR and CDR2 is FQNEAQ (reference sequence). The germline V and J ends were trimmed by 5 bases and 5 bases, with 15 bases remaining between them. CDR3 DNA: TGTGCCAGCAGCAAACAGGGCTTTGTGGAGACCCAGTACTTC. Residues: CASSKQGFVETQYF.

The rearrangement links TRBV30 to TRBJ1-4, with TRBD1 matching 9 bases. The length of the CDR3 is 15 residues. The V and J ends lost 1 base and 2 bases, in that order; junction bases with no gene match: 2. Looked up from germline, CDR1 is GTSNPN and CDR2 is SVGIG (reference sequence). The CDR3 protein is CAWSDTGGTNEKLFF. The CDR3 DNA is TGTGCCTGGAGTGACACAGGGGGCACTAATGAAAAACTGTTTTTT.

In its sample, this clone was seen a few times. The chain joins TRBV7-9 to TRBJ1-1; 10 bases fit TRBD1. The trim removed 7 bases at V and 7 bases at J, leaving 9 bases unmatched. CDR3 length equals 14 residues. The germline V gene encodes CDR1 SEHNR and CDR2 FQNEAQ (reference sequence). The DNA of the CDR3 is TGTGCCAGCACCCCTTGGGACAGGGGAAATGAAGCTTTCTTT. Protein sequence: CASTPWDRGNEAFF.

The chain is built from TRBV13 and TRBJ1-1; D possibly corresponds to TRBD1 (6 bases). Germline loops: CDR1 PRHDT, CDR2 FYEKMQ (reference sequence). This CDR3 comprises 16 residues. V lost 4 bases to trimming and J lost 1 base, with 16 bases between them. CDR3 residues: CASSSGVFRGNTEAFF. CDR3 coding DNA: TGTGCCAGCAGCTCAGGGGTGTTCCGAGGGAACACTGAAGCTTTCTTT.

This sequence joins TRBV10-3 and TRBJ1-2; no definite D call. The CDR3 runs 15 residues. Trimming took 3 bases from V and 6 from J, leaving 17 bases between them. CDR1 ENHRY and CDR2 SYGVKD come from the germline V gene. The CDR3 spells CAISELAGEEDGYTF. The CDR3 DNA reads TGTGCCATCAGTGAATTGGCCGGGGAGGAGGATGGCTACACCTTC.

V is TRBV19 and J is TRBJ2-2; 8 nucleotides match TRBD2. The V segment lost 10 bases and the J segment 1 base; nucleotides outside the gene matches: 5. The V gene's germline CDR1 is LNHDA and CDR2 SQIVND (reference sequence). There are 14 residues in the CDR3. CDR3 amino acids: CATRTSRNTGELFF. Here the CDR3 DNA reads TGTGCCACACGGACTAGCCGGAACACCGGGGAGCTGTTTTTT.